The clone carrying this T cell receptor (beta chain) was observed a handful of times. These data belong to a study of blood T cell repertoires in COVID-19. The assay was immunoSEQ multiplex PCR, and TCRdb's table has in-frame clones only and misses some. The data hold some 65,000 clones, with approximately 83% observed a single time. This CDR3 is 17 amino acids long. V gave up 2 bases and J gave up 0 bases, with 11 bases separating them. The V gene's germline CDR1 is MNHNS and CDR2 SASEGT. This chain links TRBV6-1 with TRBJ1-6; D not certain. The sequenced sample was peripheral blood. The clonotype originates from a man aged 35-49 years with COVID-19, enrolled during active disease. The CDR3 protein is CASSELAVSSYNSPLHF. CDR3 nucleotides: TGTGCCAGCAGTGAATTAGCAGTCAGCTCCTATAATTCACCCCTCCACTTT.